One sample yielded the 2 T cell receptor beta chains listed below, sequenced in a study of control samples from healthy donors and cancer patients. The method was immunoSEQ multiplex PCR; TCRdb's version includes in-frame clones alone and lacks a portion of them. The sample records tens of thousands of clones, roughly 82% being singletons. What was sequenced was PBMCs. These receptors were collected from a woman aged 45 to 65 with lung cancer.

The chain carries TRBV7-2 and TRBJ2-7, with D tentatively TRBD1 or TRBD2 (5 bases each). The CDR3 contains 15 residues. The V gene's germline CDR1 is SGHTA and CDR2 FQGNSA. With 4 bases removed from V and 9 bases from J, the gap between germline ends came to 22 bases. The CDR3 DNA reads as TGTGCCAGCAGCTCTTCCACACCGGGGACGAATCGGCAGTACTTC. Its translation: CASSSSTPGTNRQYF.

The V and J genes are TRBV5-6 and TRBJ2-6, with D perhaps assigned TRBD1 or TRBD2 (5 bases each). Trimming removed 4 bases from V and 4 bases from J, with 12 bases in between. Per germline, CDR1 SGHDT and CDR2 YYEEEE. The length of the CDR3 is 15 residues. CDR3 amino acids: CASSQQGAGANVLTF. The CDR3 DNA is TGTGCCAGCAGCCAGCAGGGAGCCGGGGCCAACGTCCTGACTTTC.